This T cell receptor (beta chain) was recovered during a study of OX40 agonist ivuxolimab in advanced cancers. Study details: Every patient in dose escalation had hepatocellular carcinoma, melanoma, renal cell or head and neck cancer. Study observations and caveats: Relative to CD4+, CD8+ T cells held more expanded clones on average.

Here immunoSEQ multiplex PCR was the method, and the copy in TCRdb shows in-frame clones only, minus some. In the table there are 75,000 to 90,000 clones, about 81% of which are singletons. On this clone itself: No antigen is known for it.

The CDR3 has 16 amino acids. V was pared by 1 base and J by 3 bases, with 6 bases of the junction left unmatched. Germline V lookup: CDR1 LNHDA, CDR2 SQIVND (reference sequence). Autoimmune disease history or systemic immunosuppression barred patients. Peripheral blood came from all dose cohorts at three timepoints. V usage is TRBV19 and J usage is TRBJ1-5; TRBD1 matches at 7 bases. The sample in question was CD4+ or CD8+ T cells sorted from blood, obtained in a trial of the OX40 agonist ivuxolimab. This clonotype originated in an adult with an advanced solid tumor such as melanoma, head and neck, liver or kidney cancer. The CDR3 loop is CASSIGNRGVNQPQHF. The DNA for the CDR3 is TGTGCCAGTAGTATAGGAAACAGGGGAGTCAATCAGCCCCAGCATTTT. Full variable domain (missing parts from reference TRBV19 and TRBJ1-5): DGGITQSPKYLFRKEGQNVTLSCEQNLNHDAMYWYRQDPGQGLRLIYYSQIVNDFQKGDIAEGYSVSREKKESFPLTVTSAQKNPTAFYLCASSIGNRGVNQPQHFGDGTRLSIL.